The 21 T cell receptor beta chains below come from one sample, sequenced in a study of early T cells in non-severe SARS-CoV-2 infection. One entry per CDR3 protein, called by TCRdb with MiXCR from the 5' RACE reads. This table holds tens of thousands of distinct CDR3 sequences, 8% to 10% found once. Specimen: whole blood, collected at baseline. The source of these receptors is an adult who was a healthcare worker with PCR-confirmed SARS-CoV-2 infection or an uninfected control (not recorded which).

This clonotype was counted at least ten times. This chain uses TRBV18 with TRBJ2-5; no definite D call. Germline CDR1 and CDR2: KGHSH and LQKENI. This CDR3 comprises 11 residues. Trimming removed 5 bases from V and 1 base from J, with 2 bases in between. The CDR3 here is CASSAQETQYF. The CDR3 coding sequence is TGTGCCAGCTCAGCCCAAGAGACCCAGTACTTC.

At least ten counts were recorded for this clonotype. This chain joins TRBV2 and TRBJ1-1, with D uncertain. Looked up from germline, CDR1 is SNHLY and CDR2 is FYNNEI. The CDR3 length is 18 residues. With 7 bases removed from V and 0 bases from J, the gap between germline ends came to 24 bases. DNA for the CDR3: TGTGCCAGCACCCCAATGGTGCAGAACGGTCTTATGAACACTGAAGCTTTCTTT. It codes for CASTPMVQNGLMNTEAFF.

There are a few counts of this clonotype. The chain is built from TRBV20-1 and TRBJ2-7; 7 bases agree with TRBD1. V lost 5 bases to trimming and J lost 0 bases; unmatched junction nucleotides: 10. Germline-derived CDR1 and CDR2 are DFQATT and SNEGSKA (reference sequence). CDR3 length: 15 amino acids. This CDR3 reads CSALMTGRSSYEQYF. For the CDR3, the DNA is TGCAGTGCTCTAATGACAGGGAGAAGCTCCTACGAGCAGTACTTC.

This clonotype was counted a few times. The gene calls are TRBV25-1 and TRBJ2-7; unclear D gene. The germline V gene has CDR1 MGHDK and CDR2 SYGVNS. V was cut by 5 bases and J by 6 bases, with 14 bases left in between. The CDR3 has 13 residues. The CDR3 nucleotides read TGTGCCAGCAGTTCAGGCCCCCCCGGCGAGCAGTACTTC. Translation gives CASSSGPPGEQYF.

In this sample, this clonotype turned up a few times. CDR3: CSARAQQGDRYNEQFF. The CDR3 DNA sequence: TGCAGTGCTAGAGCCCAACAGGGGGATCGGTACAATGAGCAGTTCTTC. The chain carries TRBV20-1 and TRBJ2-1, with 8 bases identical to TRBD1. V gave up 1 base and J gave up 4 bases; unmatched junction bases: 9. Germline CDR1 is DFQATT and CDR2 is SNEGSKA (reference sequence). CDR3 length: 16 residues.

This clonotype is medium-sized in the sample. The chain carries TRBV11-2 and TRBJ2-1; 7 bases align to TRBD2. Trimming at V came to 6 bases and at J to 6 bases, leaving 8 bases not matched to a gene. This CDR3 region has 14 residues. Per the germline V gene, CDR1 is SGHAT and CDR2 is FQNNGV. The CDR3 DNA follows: TGTGCCAGCAGTACTTCCGGGGGGAGCAATGAGCAGTTCTTC. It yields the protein CASSTSGGSNEQFF.

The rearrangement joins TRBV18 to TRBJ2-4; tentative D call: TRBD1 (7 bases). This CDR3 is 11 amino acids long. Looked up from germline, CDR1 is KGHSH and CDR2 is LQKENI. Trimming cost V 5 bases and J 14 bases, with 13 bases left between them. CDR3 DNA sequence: TGTGCCAGCTCAGGAGGGACAGTGGAGTACTTC. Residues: CASSGGTVEYF.

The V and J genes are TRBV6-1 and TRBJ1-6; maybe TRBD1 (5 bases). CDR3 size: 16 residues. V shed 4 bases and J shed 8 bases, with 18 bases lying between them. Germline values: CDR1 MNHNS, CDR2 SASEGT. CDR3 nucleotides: TGTGCCAGCAGTGCCTTAGCCGGGACCGAGCATTCACCCCTCCACTTT. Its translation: CASSALAGTEHSPLHF.

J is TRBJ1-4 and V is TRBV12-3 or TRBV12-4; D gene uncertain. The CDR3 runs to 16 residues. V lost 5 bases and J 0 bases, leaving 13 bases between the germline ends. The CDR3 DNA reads TGTGCCAGCAGTATCGGACCAGTCTCAACTAATGAAAAACTGTTTTTT. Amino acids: CASSIGPVSTNEKLFF.

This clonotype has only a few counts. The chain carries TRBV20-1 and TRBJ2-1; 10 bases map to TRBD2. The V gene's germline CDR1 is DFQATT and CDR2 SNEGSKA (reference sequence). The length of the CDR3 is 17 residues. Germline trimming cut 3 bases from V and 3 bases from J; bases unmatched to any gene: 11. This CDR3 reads CSASDPGASGSYNEQFF. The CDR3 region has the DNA TGCAGTGCTAGTGACCCCGGGGCTAGCGGGAGCTACAATGAGCAGTTCTTC.

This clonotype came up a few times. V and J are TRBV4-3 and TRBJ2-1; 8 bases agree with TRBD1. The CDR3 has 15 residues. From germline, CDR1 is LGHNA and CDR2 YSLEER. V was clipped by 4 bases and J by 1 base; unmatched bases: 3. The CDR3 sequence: CASSPNRGSYNEQFF. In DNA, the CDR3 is TGCGCCAGCAGCCCAAACAGGGGGTCCTACAATGAGCAGTTCTTC.

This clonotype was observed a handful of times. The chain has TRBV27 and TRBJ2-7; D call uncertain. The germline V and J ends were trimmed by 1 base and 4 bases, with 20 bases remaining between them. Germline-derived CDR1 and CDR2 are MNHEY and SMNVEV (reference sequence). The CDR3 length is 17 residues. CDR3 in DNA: TGTGCCAGCAGTTTATTAGCCTCTGGCAAAGCTTTATACGAGCAGTACTTC. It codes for CASSLLASGKALYEQYF.

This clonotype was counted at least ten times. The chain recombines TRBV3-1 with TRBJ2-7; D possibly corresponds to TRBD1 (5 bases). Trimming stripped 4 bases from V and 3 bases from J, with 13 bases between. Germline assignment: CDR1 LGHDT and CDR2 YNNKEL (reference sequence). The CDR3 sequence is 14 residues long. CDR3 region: CASSRRTQVYEQYF. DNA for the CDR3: TGTGCCAGCAGCCGCCGGACACAAGTCTACGAGCAGTACTTC.

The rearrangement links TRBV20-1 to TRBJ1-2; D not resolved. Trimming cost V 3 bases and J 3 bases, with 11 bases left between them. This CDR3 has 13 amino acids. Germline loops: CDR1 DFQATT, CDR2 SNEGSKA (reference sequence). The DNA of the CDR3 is TGCAGTGCTAGTACCGGGCAGCACTATGGCTACACCTTC. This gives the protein CSASTGQHYGYTF.

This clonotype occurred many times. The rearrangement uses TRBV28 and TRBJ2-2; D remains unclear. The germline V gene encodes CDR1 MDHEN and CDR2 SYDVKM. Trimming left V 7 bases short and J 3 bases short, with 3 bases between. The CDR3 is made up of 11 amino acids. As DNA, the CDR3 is TGTGCCAGCACTTACACCGGGGAGCTGTTTTTT. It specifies CASTYTGELFF.

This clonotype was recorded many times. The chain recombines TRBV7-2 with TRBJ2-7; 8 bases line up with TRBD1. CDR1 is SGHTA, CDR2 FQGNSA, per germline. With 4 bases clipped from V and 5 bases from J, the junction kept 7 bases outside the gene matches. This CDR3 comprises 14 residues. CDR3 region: CASSSRTGSHEQYF. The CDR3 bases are TGTGCCAGCAGCTCCCGGACAGGGTCCCACGAGCAGTACTTC. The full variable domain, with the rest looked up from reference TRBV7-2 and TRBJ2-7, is GAGVSQSPSNKVTEKGKDVELRCDPISGHTALYWYRQSLGQGLEFLIYFQGNSAPDKSGLPSDRFSAERTGGSVSTLTIQRTQQEDSAVYLCASSSRTGSHEQYFGPGTRLTVT.

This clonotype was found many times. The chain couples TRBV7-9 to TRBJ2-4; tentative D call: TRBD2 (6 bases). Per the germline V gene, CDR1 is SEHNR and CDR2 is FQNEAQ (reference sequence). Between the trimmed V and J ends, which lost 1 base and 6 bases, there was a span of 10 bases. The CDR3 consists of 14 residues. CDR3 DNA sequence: TGTGCCAGCAGCTTAGTGGGGGGAGGAAACATTCAGTACTTC. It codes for CASSLVGGGNIQYF.

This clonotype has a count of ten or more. CDR3 in DNA: TGCGCCAGCAGCTTAGGTGTGGGTGAGCAGTTCTTC. Protein: CASSLGVGEQFF. This chain joins TRBV5-1 and TRBJ2-1; D gene uncertain. The CDR3 is made up of 12 amino acids. Trimming removed 2 bases at V and 9 bases at J, with 9 bases between. Per the germline V gene, CDR1 is SGHRS and CDR2 is YFSETQ.

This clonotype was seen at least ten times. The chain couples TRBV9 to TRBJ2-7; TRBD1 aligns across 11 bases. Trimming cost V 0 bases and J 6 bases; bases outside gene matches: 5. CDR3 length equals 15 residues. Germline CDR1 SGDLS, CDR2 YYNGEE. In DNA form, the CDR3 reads TGTGCCAGCAGCGTAGGGACAGGGGGCACTCGCGAGCAGTACTTC. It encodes CASSVGTGGTREQYF. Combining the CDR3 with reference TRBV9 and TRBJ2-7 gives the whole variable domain DSGVTQTPKHLITATGQRVTLRCSPRSGDLSVYWYQQSLDQGLQFLIQYYNGEERAKGNILERFSAQQFPDLHSELNLSSLELGDSALYFCASSVGTGGTREQYFGPGTRLTVT.

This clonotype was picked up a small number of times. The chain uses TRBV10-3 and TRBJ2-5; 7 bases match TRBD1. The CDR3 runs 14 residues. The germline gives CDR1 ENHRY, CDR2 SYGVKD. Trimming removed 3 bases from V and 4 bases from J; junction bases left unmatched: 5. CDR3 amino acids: CAISDLAGGETQYF. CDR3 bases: TGTGCCATCAGTGATTTGGCAGGGGGAGAGACCCAGTACTTC.

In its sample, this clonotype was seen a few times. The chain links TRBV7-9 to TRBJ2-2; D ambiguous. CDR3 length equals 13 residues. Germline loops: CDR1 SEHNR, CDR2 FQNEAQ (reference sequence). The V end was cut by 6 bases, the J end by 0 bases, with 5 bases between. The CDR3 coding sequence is TGTGCCAGCAGATTTTCGAACACCGGGGAGCTGTTTTTT. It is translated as CASRFSNTGELFF.